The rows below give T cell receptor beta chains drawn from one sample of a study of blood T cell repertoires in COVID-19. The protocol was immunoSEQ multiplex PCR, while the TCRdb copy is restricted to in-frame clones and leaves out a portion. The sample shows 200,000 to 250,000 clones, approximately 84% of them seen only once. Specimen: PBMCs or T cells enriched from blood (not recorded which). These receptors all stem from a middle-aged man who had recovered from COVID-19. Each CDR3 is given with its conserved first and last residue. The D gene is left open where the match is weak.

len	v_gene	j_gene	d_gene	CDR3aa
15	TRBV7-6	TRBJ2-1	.	CASSIRQGLLNEQFF
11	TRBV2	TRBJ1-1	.	CASASRAEAFF
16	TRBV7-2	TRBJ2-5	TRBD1	CASCPKTGQGAQAQYF
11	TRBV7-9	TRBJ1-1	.	CASSRANEAFF
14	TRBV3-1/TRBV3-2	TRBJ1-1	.	CASSQEGGNTEAFF
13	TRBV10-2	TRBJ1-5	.	CASSLREDQPQHF
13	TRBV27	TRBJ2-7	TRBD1	CASSPTGGAKQYF
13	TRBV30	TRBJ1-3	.	CAWSQETGNTIYF
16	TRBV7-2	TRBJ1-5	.	CASSLDVVPVSGPQHF
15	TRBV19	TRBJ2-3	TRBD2	CASSSSGAATDTQYF
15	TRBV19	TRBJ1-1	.	CASSITAGKNTEAFF
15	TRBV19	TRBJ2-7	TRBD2	CASSIGAGGGYEQYF
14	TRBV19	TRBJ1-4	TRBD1	CASSTDRENEKLFF
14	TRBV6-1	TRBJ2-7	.	CASSELAIPYEQYF
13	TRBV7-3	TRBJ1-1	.	CASSSGRGTEAFF
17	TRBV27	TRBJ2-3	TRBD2	CASSLLFTSGSGNTQYF
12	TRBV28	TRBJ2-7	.	CASSSLGYAQYF
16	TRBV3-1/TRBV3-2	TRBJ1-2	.	CASSQITGASNYGYTF
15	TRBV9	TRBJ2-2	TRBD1	CASSPETGGTGELFF
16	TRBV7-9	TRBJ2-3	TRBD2	CASSPLWLAGVDTQYF
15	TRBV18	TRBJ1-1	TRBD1	CASSRRTGQFTEAFF
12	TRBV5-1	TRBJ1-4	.	CASSRDLEKLFF
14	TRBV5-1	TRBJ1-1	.	CASSLGHQNTEAFF
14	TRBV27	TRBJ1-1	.	CASSLARANTEAFF
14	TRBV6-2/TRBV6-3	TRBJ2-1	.	CASSLSLLGRHQFF
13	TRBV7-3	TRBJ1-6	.	CASSFYRDSPLHF
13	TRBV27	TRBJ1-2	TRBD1	CASSSRRGNGYTF
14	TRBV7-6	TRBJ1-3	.	CASATGFSGNTIYF
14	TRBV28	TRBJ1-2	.	CASTLWEGLDGYTF
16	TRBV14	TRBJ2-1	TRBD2	CASSQSVLAGGYEQFF
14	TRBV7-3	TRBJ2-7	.	CASSLTSGNYEQYF
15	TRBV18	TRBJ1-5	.	CASSREGISNQPQHF
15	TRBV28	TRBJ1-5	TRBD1	CASRRDRGSNQPQHF
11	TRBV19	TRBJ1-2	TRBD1	CASDRGYSYTF
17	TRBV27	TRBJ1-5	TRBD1	CASSQTGTGFGNQPQHF
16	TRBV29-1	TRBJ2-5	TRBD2	CSVEGGSGRARETQYF
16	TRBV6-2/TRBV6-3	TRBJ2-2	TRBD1	CASSYQLGTGNGELFF
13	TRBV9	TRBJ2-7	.	CASSVDGDYEQYF
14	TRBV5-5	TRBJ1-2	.	CASSLATDNYGYTF
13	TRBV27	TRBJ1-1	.	CASSLSVTAEAFF
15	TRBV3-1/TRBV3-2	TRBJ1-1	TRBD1	CASTATGTGVSEAFF
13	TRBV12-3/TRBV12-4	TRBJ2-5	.	CASSQGPGGTQYF
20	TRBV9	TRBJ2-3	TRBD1	CASSGDRQGGMLSSTDTQYF
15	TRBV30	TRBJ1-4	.	CAWSPPGLTNEKLFF
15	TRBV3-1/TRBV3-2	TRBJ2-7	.	CASTPTGGTTYEQYF
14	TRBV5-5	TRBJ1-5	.	CASSLESGEQPQHF
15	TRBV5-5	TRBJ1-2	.	CASSPSQGANYGYTF
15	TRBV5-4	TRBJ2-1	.	CASSPSPGAYNEQFF